The 5 T cell receptor beta chains given below trace back to one sample, sequenced in a study of CD8 T cells in ankylosing spondylitis. In TCRdb, the 5' RACE reads were re-called with MiXCR into one record per CDR3 protein. The sample records some 220,000 distinct CDR3 sequences, approximately 7.6% being singletons. What was sequenced was blood, either unsorted or a sorted T cell fraction (not recorded which). The receptors were gathered from a female donor with ankylosing spondylitis or in good health (not recorded which).

This clonotype was counted ten times or more. The chain recombines TRBV29-1 with TRBJ1-1; no firm D call. Germline CDR1 is SQVTM and CDR2 is ANQGSEA. The CDR3 loop spans 14 amino acids. Trimming cost V 4 bases and J 0 bases, with 12 bases left between them. The CDR3 reads CSVGQSLMNTEAFF. The CDR3 nucleotides read TGCAGCGTTGGGCAGAGTTTAATGAACACTGAAGCTTTCTTT.

In its sample, this clonotype was seen many times. This chain uses TRBV5-1 with TRBJ1-1; a weak D match, TRBD1 (5 bases). V lost 3 bases, J lost 1 base, and 7 bases lay in between. In germline, CDR1 is SGHRS, CDR2 YFSETQ. The CDR3 sequence is 13 residues long. The CDR3: CASSSQANTEAFF. CDR3 coding DNA: TGCGCCAGCAGCTCACAGGCGAACACTGAAGCTTTCTTT. Looking up the rest from reference TRBV5-1 and TRBJ1-1 gives the full variable domain: KAGVTQTPRYLIKTRGQQVTLSCSPISGHRSVSWYQQTPGQGLQFLFEYFSETQRNKGNFPGRFSGRQFSNSRSEMNVSTLELGDSALYLCASSSQANTEAFFGQGTRLTVV.

The chain uses TRBV12-3 or TRBV12-4 and TRBJ2-1, with 11 nucleotides matching TRBD2. V was pared by 2 bases and J by 8 bases, with 11 bases of the junction left unmatched. The CDR3 is 17 amino acids. CDR3 sequence: CASSLSRTLAGEDEQFF. CDR3 coding DNA: TGTGCCAGCAGTTTATCCCGAACACTAGCGGGAGAGGATGAGCAGTTCTTC.

On this clonotype itself: Sequence at one end of the junction differs from germline and may be a read error. CDR3 region: CAIRGLTNKRANTAELFF. The DNA for the CDR3 is TGTGCCATCAGGGGCCTTACTAACAAGCGGGCCAACACCGCGGAGCTGTTTTTT. The V and J genes are TRBV10-3 and TRBJ2-2, with a tentative D call TRBD2 (6 bases). Germline loops: CDR1 ENHRY, CDR2 SYGVKD. The CDR3 length is 18 residues.

This clonotype was recorded at least ten times. The rearrangement joins TRBV6-2 or TRBV6-3 to TRBJ2-2; 8 bases align to TRBD2. The CDR3 is 16 amino acids. CDR1 MNHEY and CDR2 SVGEGT come from the germline V gene. After removal of 6 bases from V and 1 base from J, the junction contained 7 bases not matched to a gene. The CDR3 nucleotides read TGTGCCAGCAGAGGCGGGAGGATCTTGAACACCGGGGAGCTGTTTTTT. It codes for CASRGGRILNTGELFF.